The next 18 T cell receptor beta chains were all read from a single sample in a study of blood T cell repertoires in COVID-19 (dated by TCRdb to the early 2020s). The library came from the immunoSEQ multiplex PCR assay. TCRdb took this table from immuneACCESS and kept in-frame rearrangements with V and J called. Such tables lack part of the clones; where checked against another copy, unresolved V genes explain under half of the gap, and the rest is unexplained. The sample table shows some 120,000 clones, and around three quarters are seen once. The ten top clones hold over 2% of the sample. The specimen sequenced was peripheral blood. The receptors here all came from a woman aged 70-85 years with acute or convalescent COVID-19.

This chain links TRBV7-9 with TRBJ2-2; 7 bases align to TRBD1. From germline, CDR1 is SEHNR and CDR2 FQNEAQ (reference sequence). With 3 bases clipped from V and 5 bases from J, the junction kept 3 bases outside the gene matches. CDR3 length: 14 amino acids. CDR3 loop: CASSLDRLTGELFF. As DNA, the CDR3 is TGTGCCAGCAGCTTGGACAGGCTTACCGGGGAGCTGTTTTTT.

The rearrangement links TRBV7-2 to TRBJ2-1; tentatively, D is TRBD2 (7 bases). The CDR3 runs to 17 residues. CDR1 SGHTA and CDR2 FQGNSA come from the germline V gene. The V and J ends lost 4 bases and 2 bases respectively, with 18 bases between them. CDR3 sequence: CASSSIGGGRPYNEQFF. The CDR3 bases are TGTGCCAGCAGCTCAATAGGGGGGGGCCGCCCCTACAATGAGCAGTTCTTC. Looking up the rest from reference TRBV7-2 and TRBJ2-1 gives the full variable domain: GAGVSQSPSNKVTEKGKDVELRCDPISGHTALYWYRQSLGQGLEFLIYFQGNSAPDKSGLPSDRFSAERTGGSVSTLTIQRTQQEDSAVYLCASSSIGGGRPYNEQFFGPGTRLTVL.

The chain carries TRBV29-1 and TRBJ1-1; a weak D match, TRBD1 (5 bases). V was cut by 6 bases and J by 8 bases, with 19 bases left in between. This CDR3 comprises 13 residues. The germline CDR1 and CDR2 sequences are SQVTM and ANQGSEA. The CDR3 DNA reads TGCAGCGTCCTAAAGAAACAGGAGAAAGAAGCTTTCTTT. Protein sequence: CSVLKKQEKEAFF.

The J gene is TRBJ2-7, the V gene TRBV28; 9 bases are shared with TRBD1. CDR1 is MDHEN and CDR2 is SYDVKM in the germline V gene. Unmatched junction bases numbered 12, after V lost 6 bases and J lost 6 bases. The CDR3 contains 15 residues. CDR3 loop: CASSPWTGVDSEQYF. The DNA of the CDR3 is TGTGCCAGCAGCCCCTGGACAGGGGTGGATTCCGAGCAGTACTTC.

This sequence joins TRBV18 and TRBJ2-5; 8 bases fit TRBD1. With V trimmed by 4 bases and J by 1 base, 11 bases remained unmatched. The CDR3 sequence is 17 residues long. Germline V gene sequence: CDR1 KGHSH, CDR2 LQKENI. CDR3 region: CASSLGQTGESQETQYF. CDR3 nucleotide sequence: TGTGCCAGCTCACTAGGGCAGACAGGGGAGAGCCAAGAGACCCAGTACTTC.

This clone was counted only a few times. This chain connects TRBV6-5 to TRBJ2-7; 7 positions match TRBD1. The V segment lost 2 bases and the J segment 3 bases; nucleotides outside the gene matches: 4. Germline V CDR1 and CDR2: MNHEY, SVGAGI. The CDR3 totals 14 residues. DNA for the CDR3: TGTGCCAGCAGTTACGGAGCAGGGGGCTACGAGCAGTACTTC. Its protein is CASSYGAGGYEQYF.

The chain links TRBV10-3 to TRBJ2-4, with 9 bases fitting TRBD2. Per germline, CDR1 ENHRY and CDR2 SYGVKD. The trim removed 6 bases at V and 3 bases at J, leaving 12 bases unmatched. The length of the CDR3 is 17 residues. CDR3 in amino acids: CAISVAGAGDVKNIQYF. CDR3 sequence (DNA): TGTGCCATCAGCGTAGCGGGAGCGGGGGATGTCAAAAACATTCAGTACTTC.

This clone was seen many times. The gene calls are TRBV6-6 and TRBJ1-1; weak D call: TRBD1 (5 bases). This CDR3 is 15 amino acids long. CDR1 MNHNY and CDR2 SVGAGI come from the germline V gene (reference sequence). V lost 5 bases and J lost 0, with 13 bases in between. The CDR3 loop is CASSDYLTVNTEAFF. DNA of the CDR3: TGTGCCAGCAGTGACTACCTGACAGTGAACACTGAAGCTTTCTTT.

V is TRBV9 and J is TRBJ2-7; D uncertain. V lost 0 bases and J lost 2, with 15 bases in between. This CDR3 has 16 residues. Germline V CDR1 and CDR2: SGDLS, YYNGEE. The CDR3 bases are TGTGCCAGCAGCGTAGGACCCGGTGACACTGCCTACGAGCAGTACTTC. As protein: CASSVGPGDTAYEQYF.

The chain uses TRBV6-5 and TRBJ2-7, with D unresolved. V lost 6 bases, J lost 3 bases, and 15 bases lay in between. This CDR3 is built from 14 residues. From germline, CDR1 is MNHEY and CDR2 SVGAGI. The CDR3 DNA sequence: TGTGCCAGCAGCAAATGGGCGAACCTCTACGAGCAGTACTTC. Amino acid sequence: CASSKWANLYEQYF.

The rearrangement links TRBV7-2 to TRBJ2-4; maybe TRBD2 (6 bases). The CDR3 has 16 residues. The V end was cut by 5 bases, the J end by 0 bases, with 14 bases between. From germline, CDR1 is SGHTA and CDR2 FQGNSA. Here the CDR3 reads CASSPTRRGAKNIQYF. Here the CDR3 DNA reads TGTGCCAGCAGCCCTACTAGGAGGGGAGCCAAAAACATTCAGTACTTC.

J is TRBJ1-1 and V is TRBV7-9; D may be TRBD1 (6 bases). Germline V gives CDR1 SEHNR, CDR2 FQNEAQ (reference sequence). V was clipped by 5 bases and J by 1 base, with 17 bases between them. CDR3 length equals 16 residues. DNA for the CDR3: TGTGCCAGCAGCCCCGGGACACCGGACCCGAACACTGAAGCTTTCTTT. Translated, it gives CASSPGTPDPNTEAFF.

This clone was counted a single time. The rearrangement links TRBV6-2 or TRBV6-3 to TRBJ2-1; 11 positions agree with TRBD2. In germline, CDR1 is MNHEY, CDR2 SVGEGT. Trimming cost V 4 bases and J 8 bases; bases outside gene matches: 7. There are 15 residues in the CDR3. The CDR3 DNA follows: TGTGCCAGCAGTTCGCGTAGCGGGAGGGCGTATGAGCAGTTCTTC. Translation gives CASSSRSGRAYEQFF.

Many counts were recorded for this clone. The chain employs TRBV3-1 (or the pseudogene TRBV3-2) and TRBJ1-3; possibly TRBD1 for D (6 bases). In germline, CDR1 is LGHDT, CDR2 YNNKEL (reference sequence). The CDR3 is 14 residues long. V was trimmed by 4 bases and J by 8 bases, leaving 15 bases between them. The CDR3 DNA reads as TGTGCCAGCAGCCGTCGACAGGATAGGGACACCATATATTTT. Translating it yields CASSRRQDRDTIYF.

The CDR3 here is CASRRLAENSGELFF. The CDR3 DNA reads TGTGCCAGCAGGCGACTAGCGGAGAATTCCGGGGAGCTGTTTTTT. The chain carries TRBV28 and TRBJ2-2, with 9 bases fitting TRBD2. CDR1 and CDR2 (germline): MDHEN, SYDVKM. The CDR3 contains 15 residues. With 6 bases clipped from V and 6 bases from J, the junction kept 8 bases outside the gene matches.

V usage is TRBV28 and J usage is TRBJ2-7, with 7 bases lining up with TRBD2. CDR3 length equals 13 residues. Losses at the gene ends were 2 bases for V and 5 bases for J; bases not matched to a gene: 3. Germline CDR1 and CDR2: MDHEN and SYDVKM. The CDR3 region has the DNA TGTGCCAGCAGTTTAGCGGGAGTGAACGAGCAGTACTTC. This translates into CASSLAGVNEQYF.

The chain is built from TRBV25-1 and TRBJ2-7, with D hard to call. V was clipped by 2 bases and J by 0 bases, with 11 bases between them. This CDR3 spans 15 amino acids. The V gene's germline CDR1 is MGHDK and CDR2 SYGVNS. CDR3 nucleotide sequence: TGTGCCAGCAGTGAAGGCCAGTTTATCTCCTACGAGCAGTACTTC. Its translation: CASSEGQFISYEQYF.

This clone was seen a single time. The V gene is TRBV11-1, the J gene TRBJ1-5; 9 bases agree with TRBD1. Germline assignment: CDR1 SGHAT and CDR2 FQDESV (reference sequence). With V trimmed by 5 bases and J by 1 base, 3 bases remained unmatched. The length of the CDR3 is 15 residues. CDR3 DNA: TGTGCCAGCAGCCCCGGGACAGGGAGCAATCAGCCCCAGCATTTT. Its protein product is CASSPGTGSNQPQHF.